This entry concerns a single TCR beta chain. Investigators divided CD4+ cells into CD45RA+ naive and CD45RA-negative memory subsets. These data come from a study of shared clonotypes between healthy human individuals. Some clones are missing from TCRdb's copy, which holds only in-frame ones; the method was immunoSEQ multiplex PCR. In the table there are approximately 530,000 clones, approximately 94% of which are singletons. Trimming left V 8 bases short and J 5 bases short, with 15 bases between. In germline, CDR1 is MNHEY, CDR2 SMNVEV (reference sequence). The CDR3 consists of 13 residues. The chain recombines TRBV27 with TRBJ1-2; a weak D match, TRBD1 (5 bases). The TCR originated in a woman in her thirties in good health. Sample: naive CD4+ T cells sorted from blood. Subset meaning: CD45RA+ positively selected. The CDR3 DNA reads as TGTGCCAGCGGCACCAGCGGGGGTTATGGCTACACCTTC. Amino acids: CASGTSGGYGYTF.